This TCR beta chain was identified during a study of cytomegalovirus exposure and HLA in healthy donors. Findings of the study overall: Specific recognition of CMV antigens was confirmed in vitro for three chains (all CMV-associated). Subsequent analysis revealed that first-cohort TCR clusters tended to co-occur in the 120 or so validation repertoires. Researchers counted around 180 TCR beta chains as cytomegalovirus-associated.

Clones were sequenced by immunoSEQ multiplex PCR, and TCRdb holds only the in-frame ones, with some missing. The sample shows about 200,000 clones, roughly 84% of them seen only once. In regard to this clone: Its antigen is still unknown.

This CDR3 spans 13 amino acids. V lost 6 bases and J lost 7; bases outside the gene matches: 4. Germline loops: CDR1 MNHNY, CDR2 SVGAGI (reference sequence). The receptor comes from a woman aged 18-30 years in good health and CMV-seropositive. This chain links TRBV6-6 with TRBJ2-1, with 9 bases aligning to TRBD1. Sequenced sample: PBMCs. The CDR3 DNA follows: TGTGCCAGCAGCCCCGGACAGGGGAATGAGCAGTTCTTC. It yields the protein CASSPGQGNEQFF.